Shown below are 17 T cell receptor beta chains from a single sample sequenced in a study of T cell responses to AZD1222 COVID-19 vaccine. TCRdb's copy holds only in-frame clones and misses some; the assay was immunoSEQ multiplex PCR. Of around 100,000 clones detected, around nine tenths appear once; the ten largest clones hold 15% to 20%. The sample consisted of peripheral blood, taken on day 0 of AZD1222 vaccination. The receptors originated from an adult in good health.

The J gene is TRBJ1-2, the V gene TRBV27, with no clear D. The germline V and J ends were trimmed by 4 bases and 2 bases, with 5 bases remaining between them. Per the germline V gene, CDR1 is MNHEY and CDR2 is SMNVEV (reference sequence). The CDR3 covers 12 residues. CDR3 DNA sequence: TGTGCCAGCAGTTCCTTGAACTATGGCTACACCTTC. Protein product: CASSSLNYGYTF.

The chain combines TRBV2 with TRBJ1-2, with D unclear. The V end lost 6 bases, the J end lost 6 bases, and 14 bases lay between the germline ends. Per germline, CDR1 SNHLY and CDR2 FYNNEI. The CDR3 runs 13 residues. CDR3 bases: TGTGCCAGCAGGGACGGTCCTCTAAATGGCTACACCTTC. This gives the protein CASRDGPLNGYTF.

CDR3 nucleotide sequence: TGTGCCAGCTCACTTGAGAAAGAGACCCAGTACTTC. It specifies CASSLEKETQYF. The J gene is TRBJ2-5, the V gene TRBV18; D is unresolved. The CDR3 totals 12 residues. Germline V CDR1 and CDR2: KGHSH, LQKENI. The V gene lost 4 bases and the J gene lost 3 bases, with 6 bases spanning the gap. Full variable domain (missing parts from reference TRBV18 and TRBJ2-5): NAGVMQNPRHLVRRRGQEARLRCSPMKGHSHVYWYRQLPEEGLKFMVYLQKENIIDESGMPKERFSAEFPKEGPSILRIQQVVRGDSAAYFCASSLEKETQYFGPGTRLLVL.

The chain links TRBV30 to TRBJ2-7; D is undetermined. Trimming cost V 4 bases and J 0 bases, with 13 bases left between them. The length of the CDR3 is 14 residues. Germline V gives CDR1 GTSNPN, CDR2 SVGIG (reference sequence). DNA of the CDR3: TGTGCCTGGATCAATACAGCGAGCTCCTACGAGCAGTACTTC. Its protein is CAWINTASSYEQYF.

This chain connects TRBV4-3 to TRBJ2-1; D is perhaps TRBD2 (6 bases). The V end lost 0 bases, the J end lost 8 bases, and 11 bases lay between the germline ends. The CDR3 sequence is 14 residues long. CDR1 is LGHNA and CDR2 is YSLEER in the germline V gene. In DNA, the CDR3 is TGCGCCAGCAGCCAAGAAACTAGCAGACATGAGCAGTTCTTC. Amino acids: CASSQETSRHEQFF.

The chain links TRBV7-8 to TRBJ2-3; 7 nucleotides line up with TRBD1. The germline gives CDR1 SGHVS, CDR2 FQNEAQ. The junction had 4 bases not matched to a gene; V was cut back by 4 bases and J by 0 bases. The CDR3 contains 15 residues. The CDR3 is CASSSGQTSTDTQYF. As DNA, the CDR3 is TGTGCCAGCAGCTCGGGACAGACTAGCACAGATACGCAGTATTTT.

This chain links TRBV27 with TRBJ2-6; D perhaps matches TRBD2 (5 bases). The germline V gene encodes CDR1 MNHEY and CDR2 SMNVEV (reference sequence). V was pared by 4 bases and J by 2 bases, with 15 bases between. This CDR3 contains 17 residues. CDR3 bases: TGTGCCAGCAGTTCCCCCCACGAGAGGGCTGGGGCCAACGTCCTGACTTTC. It specifies CASSSPHERAGANVLTF.

The chain couples TRBV12-3 or TRBV12-4 to TRBJ2-5; TRBD1 is a possible D gene (6 bases). Deletions cut 3 bases from V and 9 bases from J, with 11 bases between. The CDR3 runs 12 residues. CDR3: CASSLEDSSQYF. CDR3 DNA sequence: TGTGCCAGCAGTTTGGAGGACAGTTCCCAGTACTTC.

The chain couples TRBV11-3 to TRBJ2-5, with D possibly being TRBD1 (5 bases). This CDR3 comprises 15 residues. The germline V and J ends were trimmed by 5 bases and 0 bases, with 13 bases remaining between them. Germline V CDR1 and CDR2: SGHNT, YENEEA. The CDR3 DNA is TGTGCCAGCAGCCTCGGAGACAGTGACCAAGAGACCCAGTACTTC. It specifies CASSLGDSDQETQYF.

The J gene is TRBJ2-2, the V gene TRBV5-4; D is undetermined. Trimming removed 2 bases at V and 5 bases at J, with 7 bases between. The CDR3 runs 13 residues. Germline V lookup: CDR1 SGHNT, CDR2 YYREEE (reference sequence). The CDR3 coding sequence is TGTGCCAGCAGCTTTCGAGAGACCGGGGAGCTGTTTTTT. Protein product: CASSFRETGELFF.

The rearrangement joins TRBV3-1 (or the pseudogene TRBV3-2) to TRBJ2-7; 9 bases match TRBD2. CDR1 and CDR2 (germline): LGHDT, YNNKEL (reference sequence). The V and J ends lost 1 base and 4 bases, in that order; junction bases with no gene match: 5. The CDR3 has 15 residues. CDR3 amino acids: CASSQGAAGGYEQYF. The CDR3 nucleotides read TGTGCCAGCAGCCAAGGGGCAGCGGGAGGATACGAGCAGTACTTC.

The V gene is TRBV7-2, the J gene TRBJ2-3, with TRBD2 matching over 11 bases. Germline V lookup: CDR1 SGHTA, CDR2 FQGNSA. After removal of 5 bases from V and 0 bases from J, the junction contained 4 bases not matched to a gene. This CDR3 has 16 amino acids. CDR3 DNA sequence: TGTGCCAGCAGCCCTTGGACTAGCGGGAGCACAGATACGCAGTATTTT. Its translation is CASSPWTSGSTDTQYF. Full variable domain (outside the CDR3, taken from reference TRBV7-2 and TRBJ2-3): GAGVSQSPSNKVTEKGKDVELRCDPISGHTALYWYRQSLGQGLEFLIYFQGNSAPDKSGLPSDRFSAERTGGSVSTLTIQRTQQEDSAVYLCASSPWTSGSTDTQYFGPGTRLTVL.

This clone was counted a single time. The chain employs TRBV24-1 and TRBJ2-7; 8 positions match TRBD1. Germline CDR1 reads KGHDR; CDR2 reads SFDVKD. The CDR3 spans 15 residues. J lost 4 bases, V lost 3 bases, and 7 bases had no gene match. In nucleotides, the CDR3 is TGTGCCACCAGTGATAGCAGGGGGCGCCGATACGAGCAGTACTTC. Translating gives CATSDSRGRRYEQYF.

This clone has just one count. The genes are TRBV7-9 and TRBJ1-1; D might be TRBD1 (5 bases). With 5 bases removed from V and 6 bases from J, the gap between germline ends came to 10 bases. Per the germline V gene, CDR1 is SEHNR and CDR2 is FQNEAQ (reference sequence). The CDR3 covers 12 residues. DNA for the CDR3: TGTGCCAGCAGCAGAGACAGTGCTGAAGCTTTCTTT. This encodes CASSRDSAEAFF.

This chain links TRBV6-6 with TRBJ1-2, with D hard to call. Trimming left V 5 bases short and J 6 bases short, with 7 bases between. Germline V gene lookup returns CDR1 MNHNY and CDR2 SVGAGI (reference sequence). The CDR3 runs 11 residues. CDR3 nucleotide sequence: TGTGCCAGCAGTACCCAGGATGGCTACACCTTC. Residues: CASSTQDGYTF.

This clone was detected only once. The chain is built from TRBV20-1 and TRBJ2-2; tentatively, D is TRBD1 (6 bases). This CDR3 has 16 amino acids. V shed 3 bases and J shed 1 base, with 15 bases lying between them. From germline, CDR1 is DFQATT and CDR2 SNEGSKA (reference sequence). CDR3 coding DNA: TGCAGTGCTAGTCCTTTTCAGGGGCGGAACACCGGGGAGCTGTTTTTT. This gives the protein CSASPFQGRNTGELFF.

This chain uses TRBV19 with TRBJ1-5; TRBD1 matches at 9 bases. Germline V gives CDR1 LNHDA, CDR2 SQIVND (reference sequence). The CDR3 totals 14 residues. J lost 0 bases, V lost 9 bases, and 3 bases had no gene match. The CDR3 nucleotides are TGTGCCAGCCGGGACAGGGTTAGCAATCAGCCCCAGCATTTT. Amino acids: CASRDRVSNQPQHF. Full variable domain (remainder filled in from reference TRBV19 and TRBJ1-5): DGGITQSPKYLFRKEGQNVTLSCEQNLNHDAMYWYRQDPGQGLRLIYYSQIVNDFQKGDIAEGYSVSREKKESFPLTVTSAQKNPTAFYLCASRDRVSNQPQHFGDGTRLSIL.